Sequencing of this T cell receptor (beta chain) was carried out in a study of shared clonotypes between healthy human individuals. Study-level information: Per donor, CD8 memory used one plate, CD8 naive used two, CD4 memory used three and CD4 naive used three.

This table comes from immunoSEQ multiplex PCR, and its TCRdb copy is limited to in-frame clones, with some not included. The sample lists around 2,000,000 clones; approximately 95% were seen once. Overall study results and limits: Non-shared clonotypes were found to have lower generation probabilities than the clonotypes that were shared by all four of the sorted-subset donors. The sharing of about 5.3% of naive CD4 clonotypes was seen across a few donors.

CD8 cells classed as naive were CD45RO-negative and positively selected for CCR7, excluding terminally differentiated effector memory CD45RA+ cells. Donors were healthy HIV-negative adults without recent acute infections or vaccinations. There are 15 residues in the CDR3. J lost 8 bases, V lost 4 bases, and 7 bases had no gene match. Germline V gene data show CDR1 as ENHRY and CDR2 as SYGVKD. In regard to this clone: What it binds is not known.

The rearrangement uses TRBV10-3 and TRBJ2-4, with 11 bases matching TRBD1. This clonotype was sampled from a man aged 18-30 years in good health. The sequenced sample was naive CD8+ T cells sorted from blood. CDR3 sequence: CAISAGQGALDIQYF. The CDR3 coding sequence is TGTGCCATCAGTGCCGGACAGGGGGCGTTGGACATTCAGTACTTC.